What follows is one T cell receptor (beta chain) and its context. Its antigen is unidentified. This sample is drawn from a study of shared clonotypes between healthy human individuals. Study results and limitations: Among a few donors, approximately 5.4% of naive CD4 clonotypes were found in common. Memory subsets had estimated richness that was generally smaller than that of naive subsets.

TCRdb's copy holds only in-frame clones and misses some; the assay was immunoSEQ multiplex PCR. The sample contains roughly 2.5 million clones, around 90% of which appear only once. CDR1 is MNHNY and CDR2 is SVGAGI in the germline V gene (reference sequence). This CDR3 spans 14 amino acids. V lost 6 bases, J lost 11 bases, and 13 bases stayed unmatched. All donors qualified as healthy HIV-negative adults and had experienced no recent acute infections or vaccinations. The TCR was taken from a young man in good health. The genes are TRBV6-6 and TRBJ1-5, with 7 bases identical to TRBD1. What was sequenced was naive CD4+ T cells sorted from blood. Noted subset: CD45RA+ positively selected. CDR3: CASSQGQTLTTQHF. The CDR3 DNA reads as TGTGCCAGCAGCCAGGGACAGACCCTCACGACCCAGCATTTT.